The present T cell receptor beta chain was sequenced within a study of high-grade serous ovarian cancer treatment subgroups. The tumor samples were collected prior to definitive surgery or chemotherapy. Germline CDR1 MGHRA, CDR2 YSYEKL. The CDR3 totals 14 residues. With 4 bases clipped from V and 3 bases from J, the junction kept 4 bases outside the gene matches. Sequencing was performed with immunoSEQ multiplex PCR; in TCRdb, only in-frame clones are kept and a portion is missing. Of around 2,500 clones in the sample, roughly 70% were seen once. The chain is built from TRBV4-1 and TRBJ1-1; 8 nucleotides align to TRBD1. This receptor was identified in a human donor with high-grade serous ovarian cancer. The specimen sequenced was tumor tissue. The CDR3 DNA is TGCGCCAGCAGCCTAGGACAGGGAGACACTGAAGCTTTCTTT. It specifies CASSLGQGDTEAFF.